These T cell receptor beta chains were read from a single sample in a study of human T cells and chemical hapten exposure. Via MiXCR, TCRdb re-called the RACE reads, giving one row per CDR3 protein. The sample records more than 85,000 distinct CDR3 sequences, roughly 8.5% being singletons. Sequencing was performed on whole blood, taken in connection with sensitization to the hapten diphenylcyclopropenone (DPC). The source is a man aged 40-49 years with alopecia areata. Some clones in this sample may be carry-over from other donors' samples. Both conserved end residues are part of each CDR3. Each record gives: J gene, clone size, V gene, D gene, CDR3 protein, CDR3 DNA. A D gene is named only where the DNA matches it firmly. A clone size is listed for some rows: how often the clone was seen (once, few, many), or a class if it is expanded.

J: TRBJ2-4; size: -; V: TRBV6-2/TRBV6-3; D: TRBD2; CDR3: CASSPRTSGKNIQYF; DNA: TGTGCCAGCAGCCCCAGGACTAGCGGGAAAAACATTCAGTACTTC
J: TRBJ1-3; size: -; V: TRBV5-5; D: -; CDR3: CASSYTGNTIYF; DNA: TGTGCCAGCAGTTATACAGGAAACACCATATATTTT
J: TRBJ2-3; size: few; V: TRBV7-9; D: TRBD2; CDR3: CASSGLAGSGTDTQYF; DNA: TGTGCCAGCAGCGGACTAGCGGGGTCTGGCACAGATACGCAGTATTTT
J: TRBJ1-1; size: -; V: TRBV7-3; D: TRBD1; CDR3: CASSLDRGGIMNTEAFF; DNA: TGTGCCAGCAGCTTAGACAGGGGGGGAATTATGAACACTGAAGCTTTCTTT
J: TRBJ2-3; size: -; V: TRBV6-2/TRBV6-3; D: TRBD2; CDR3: CASSYSSGRTGSDTQYF; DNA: TGTGCCAGCAGTTACTCGAGCGGGAGGACCGGCTCAGATACGCAGTATTTT
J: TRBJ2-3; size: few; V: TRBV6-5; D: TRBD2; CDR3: CASSYGAGLDTQYF; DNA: TGTGCCAGCAGTTACGGAGCGGGATTAGATACGCAGTATTTT
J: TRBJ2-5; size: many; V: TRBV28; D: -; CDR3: CASSSTLAREETQYF; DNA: TGTGCCAGCAGTTCTACCTTGGCTAGGGAGGAGACCCAGTACTTC
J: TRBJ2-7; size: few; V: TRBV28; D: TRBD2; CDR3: CASRGAGAYEQYF; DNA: TGTGCCAGCAGGGGAGCGGGGGCCTACGAGCAGTACTTC
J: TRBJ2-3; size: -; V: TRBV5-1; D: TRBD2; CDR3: CASSAGLAGPTDTQYF; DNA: TGCGCCAGCAGCGCGGGACTAGCGGGCCCCACAGATACGCAGTATTTT
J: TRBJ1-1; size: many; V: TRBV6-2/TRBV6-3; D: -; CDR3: CASSYSGATEAFF; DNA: TGTGCCAGCAGTTACTCCGGGGCCACTGAAGCTTTCTTT
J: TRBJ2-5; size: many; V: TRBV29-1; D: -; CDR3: CSVETNRETQYF; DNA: TGCAGCGTTGAGACAAATAGGGAGACCCAGTACTTC
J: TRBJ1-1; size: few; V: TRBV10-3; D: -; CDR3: CAISEFIAVGTEAFF; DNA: TGTGCCATCAGTGAGTTCATCGCAGTCGGCACTGAAGCTTTCTTT
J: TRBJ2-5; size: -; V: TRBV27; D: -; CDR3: CASSPRAGGETQYF; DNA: TGTGCCAGCAGTCCCCGGGCAGGGGGGGAGACCCAGTACTTC
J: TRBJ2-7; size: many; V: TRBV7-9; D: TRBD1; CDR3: CASSTRQGSAYEQYF; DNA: TGTGCCAGCAGCACTCGACAGGGGTCAGCGTACGAGCAGTACTTC
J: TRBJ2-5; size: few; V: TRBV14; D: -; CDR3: CASSQDYLGTQYF; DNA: TGTGCCAGCAGCCAAGACTATTTGGGGACCCAGTACTTC
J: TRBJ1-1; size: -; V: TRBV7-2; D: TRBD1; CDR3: CASSLKGQMNTEAFF; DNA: TGTGCCAGCAGCTTAAAGGGACAGATGAACACTGAAGCTTTCTTT
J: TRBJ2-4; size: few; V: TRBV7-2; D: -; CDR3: CASSSIAKNIQYF; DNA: TGTGCCAGCAGCTCCATAGCCAAAAACATTCAGTACTTC